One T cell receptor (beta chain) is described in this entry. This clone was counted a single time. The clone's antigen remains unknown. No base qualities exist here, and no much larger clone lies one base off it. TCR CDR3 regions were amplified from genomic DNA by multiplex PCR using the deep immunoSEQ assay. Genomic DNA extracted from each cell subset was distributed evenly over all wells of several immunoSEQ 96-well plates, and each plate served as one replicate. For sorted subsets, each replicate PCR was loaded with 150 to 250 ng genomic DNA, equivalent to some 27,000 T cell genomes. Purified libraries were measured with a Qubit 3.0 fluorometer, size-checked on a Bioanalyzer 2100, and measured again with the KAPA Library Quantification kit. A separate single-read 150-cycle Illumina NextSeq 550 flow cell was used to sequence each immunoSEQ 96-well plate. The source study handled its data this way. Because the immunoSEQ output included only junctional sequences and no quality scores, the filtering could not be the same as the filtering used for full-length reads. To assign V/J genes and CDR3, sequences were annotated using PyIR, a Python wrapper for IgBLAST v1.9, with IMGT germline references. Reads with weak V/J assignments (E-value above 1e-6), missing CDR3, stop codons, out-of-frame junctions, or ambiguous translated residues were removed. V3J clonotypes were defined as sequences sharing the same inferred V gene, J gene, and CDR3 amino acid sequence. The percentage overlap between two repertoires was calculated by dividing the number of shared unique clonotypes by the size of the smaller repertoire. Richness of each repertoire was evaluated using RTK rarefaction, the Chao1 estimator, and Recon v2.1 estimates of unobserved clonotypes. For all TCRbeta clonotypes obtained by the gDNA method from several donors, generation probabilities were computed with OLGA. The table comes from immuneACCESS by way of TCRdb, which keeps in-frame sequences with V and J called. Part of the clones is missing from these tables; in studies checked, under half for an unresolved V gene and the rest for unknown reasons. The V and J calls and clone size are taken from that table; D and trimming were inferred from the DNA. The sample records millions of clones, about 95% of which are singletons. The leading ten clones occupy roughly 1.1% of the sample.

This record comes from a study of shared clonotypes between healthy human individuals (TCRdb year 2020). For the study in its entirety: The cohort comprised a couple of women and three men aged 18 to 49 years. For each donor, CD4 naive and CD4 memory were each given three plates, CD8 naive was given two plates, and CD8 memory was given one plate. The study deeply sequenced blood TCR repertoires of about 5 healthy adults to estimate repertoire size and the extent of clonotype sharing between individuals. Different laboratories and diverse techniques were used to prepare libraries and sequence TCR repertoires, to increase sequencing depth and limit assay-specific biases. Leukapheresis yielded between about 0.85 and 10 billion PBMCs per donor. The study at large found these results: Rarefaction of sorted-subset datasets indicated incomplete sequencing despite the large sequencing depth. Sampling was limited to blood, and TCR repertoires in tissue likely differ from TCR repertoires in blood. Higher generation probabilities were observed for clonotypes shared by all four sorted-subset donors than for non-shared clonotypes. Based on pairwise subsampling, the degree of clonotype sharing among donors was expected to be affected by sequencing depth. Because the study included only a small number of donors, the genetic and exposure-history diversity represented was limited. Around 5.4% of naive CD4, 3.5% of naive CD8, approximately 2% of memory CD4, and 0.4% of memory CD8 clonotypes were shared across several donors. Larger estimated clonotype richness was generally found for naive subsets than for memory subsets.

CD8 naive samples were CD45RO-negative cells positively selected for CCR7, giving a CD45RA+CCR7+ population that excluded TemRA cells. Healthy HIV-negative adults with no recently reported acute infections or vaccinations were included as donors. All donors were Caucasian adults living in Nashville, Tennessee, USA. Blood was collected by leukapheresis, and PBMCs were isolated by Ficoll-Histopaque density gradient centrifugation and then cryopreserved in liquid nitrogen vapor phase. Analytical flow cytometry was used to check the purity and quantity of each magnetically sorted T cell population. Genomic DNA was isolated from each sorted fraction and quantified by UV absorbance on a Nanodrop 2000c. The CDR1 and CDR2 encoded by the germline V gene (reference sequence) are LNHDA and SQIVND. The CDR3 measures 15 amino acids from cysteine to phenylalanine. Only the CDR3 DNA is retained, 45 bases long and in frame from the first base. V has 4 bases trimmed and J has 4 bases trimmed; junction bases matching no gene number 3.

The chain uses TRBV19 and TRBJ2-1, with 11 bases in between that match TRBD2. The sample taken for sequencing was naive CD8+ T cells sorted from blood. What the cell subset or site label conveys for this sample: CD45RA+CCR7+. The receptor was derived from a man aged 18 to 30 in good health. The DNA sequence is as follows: TGTGCCAGTAGTACCTCTAGCGGGGGGTACAATGAGCAGTTCTTC. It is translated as CASSTSSGGYNEQFF.